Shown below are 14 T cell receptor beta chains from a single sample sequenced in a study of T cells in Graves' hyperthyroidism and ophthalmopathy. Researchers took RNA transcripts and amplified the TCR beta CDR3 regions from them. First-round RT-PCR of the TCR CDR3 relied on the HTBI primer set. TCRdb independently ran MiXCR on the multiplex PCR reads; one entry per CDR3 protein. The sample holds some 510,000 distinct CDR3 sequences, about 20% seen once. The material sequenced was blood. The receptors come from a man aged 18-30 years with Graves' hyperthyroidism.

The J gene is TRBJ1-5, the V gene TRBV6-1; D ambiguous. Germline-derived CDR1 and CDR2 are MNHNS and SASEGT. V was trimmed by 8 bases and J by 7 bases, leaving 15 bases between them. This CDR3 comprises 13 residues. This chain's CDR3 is CASLAEGGQPQHF. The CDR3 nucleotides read TGTGCCAGCCTGGCGGAGGGTGGGCAGCCCCAGCATTTT.

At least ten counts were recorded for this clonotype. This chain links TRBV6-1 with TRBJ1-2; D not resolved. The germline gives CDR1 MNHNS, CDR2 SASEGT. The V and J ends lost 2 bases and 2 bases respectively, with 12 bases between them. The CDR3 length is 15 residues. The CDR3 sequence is CASSEWATENYGYTF. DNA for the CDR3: TGTGCCAGCAGTGAATGGGCCACCGAAAACTATGGCTACACCTTC.

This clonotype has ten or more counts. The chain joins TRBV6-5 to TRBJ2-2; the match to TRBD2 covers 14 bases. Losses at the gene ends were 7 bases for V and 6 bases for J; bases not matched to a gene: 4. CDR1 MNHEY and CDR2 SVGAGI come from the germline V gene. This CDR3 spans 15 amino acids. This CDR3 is CASTGLAGGAGELFF. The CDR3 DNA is TGTGCCAGCACCGGACTAGCGGGGGGAGCCGGGGAGCTGTTTTTT.

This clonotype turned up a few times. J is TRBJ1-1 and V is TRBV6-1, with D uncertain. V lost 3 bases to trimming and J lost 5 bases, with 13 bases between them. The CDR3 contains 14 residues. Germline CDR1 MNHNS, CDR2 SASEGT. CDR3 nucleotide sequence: TGTGCCAGCAGTGAGAACAATATACTAACTGAAGCTTTCTTT. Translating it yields CASSENNILTEAFF.

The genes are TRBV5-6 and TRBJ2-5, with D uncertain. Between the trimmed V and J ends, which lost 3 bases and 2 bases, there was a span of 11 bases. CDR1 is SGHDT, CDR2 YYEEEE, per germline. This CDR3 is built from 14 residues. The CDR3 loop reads CASSSRRKQETQYF. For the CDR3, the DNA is TGTGCCAGCAGCTCTAGACGGAAGCAAGAGACCCAGTACTTC.

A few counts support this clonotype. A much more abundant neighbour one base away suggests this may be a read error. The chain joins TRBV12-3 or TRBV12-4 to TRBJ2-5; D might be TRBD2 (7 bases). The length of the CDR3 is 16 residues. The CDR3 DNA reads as TGTGCCAGCAGTTTTGGAGGGGGAGGGACCCGGAGGACCAAGTACTTC. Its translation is CASSFGGGGTRRTKYF.

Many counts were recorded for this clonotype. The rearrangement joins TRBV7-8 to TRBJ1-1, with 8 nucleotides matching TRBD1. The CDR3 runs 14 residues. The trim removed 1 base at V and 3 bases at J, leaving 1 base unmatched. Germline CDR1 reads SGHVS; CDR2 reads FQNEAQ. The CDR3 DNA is TGTGCCAGCAGCTTAGGGACAGGGCACACTGAAGCTTTCTTT. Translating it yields CASSLGTGHTEAFF.

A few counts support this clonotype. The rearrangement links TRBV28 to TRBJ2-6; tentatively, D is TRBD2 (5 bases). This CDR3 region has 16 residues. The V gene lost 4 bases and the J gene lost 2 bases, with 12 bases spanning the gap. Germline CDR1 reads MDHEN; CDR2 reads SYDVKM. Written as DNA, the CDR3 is TGTGCCAGCAGTTCCGGAGGATTTACTGGGGCCAACGTCCTGACTTTC. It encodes CASSSGGFTGANVLTF.

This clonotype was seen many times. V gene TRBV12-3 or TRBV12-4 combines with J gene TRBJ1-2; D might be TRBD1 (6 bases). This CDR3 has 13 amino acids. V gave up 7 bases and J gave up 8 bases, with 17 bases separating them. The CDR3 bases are TGTGCCAGCACCACAGGGTTCATACGGGGCTACACCTTC. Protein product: CASTTGFIRGYTF.

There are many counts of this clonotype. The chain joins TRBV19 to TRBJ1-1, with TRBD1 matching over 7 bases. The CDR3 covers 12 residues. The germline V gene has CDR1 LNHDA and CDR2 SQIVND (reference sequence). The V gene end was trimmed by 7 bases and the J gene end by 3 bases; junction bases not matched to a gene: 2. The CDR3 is CASTQGYTEAFF. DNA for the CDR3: TGTGCCAGTACACAGGGGTACACTGAAGCTTTCTTT.

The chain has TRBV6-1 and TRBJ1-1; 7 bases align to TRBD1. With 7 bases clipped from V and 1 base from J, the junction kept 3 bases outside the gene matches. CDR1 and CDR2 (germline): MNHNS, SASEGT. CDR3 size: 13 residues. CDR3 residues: CASTNRGNTEAFF. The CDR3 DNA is TGTGCCAGCACAAACAGGGGGAACACTGAAGCTTTCTTT.

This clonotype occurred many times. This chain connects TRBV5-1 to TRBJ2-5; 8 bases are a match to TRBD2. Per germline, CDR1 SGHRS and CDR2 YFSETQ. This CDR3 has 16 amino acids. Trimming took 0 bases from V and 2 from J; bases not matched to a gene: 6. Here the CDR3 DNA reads TGCGCCAGCAGCTTGGCGCCAGCGGGGGATCAAGAGACCCAGTACTTC. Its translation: CASSLAPAGDQETQYF.

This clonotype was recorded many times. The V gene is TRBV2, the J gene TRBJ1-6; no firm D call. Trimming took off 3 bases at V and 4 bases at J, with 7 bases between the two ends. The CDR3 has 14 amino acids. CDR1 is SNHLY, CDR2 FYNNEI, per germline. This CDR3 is CASSEEQYNSPLHF. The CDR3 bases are TGTGCCAGCAGTGAGGAACAGTATAATTCACCCCTCCACTTT.

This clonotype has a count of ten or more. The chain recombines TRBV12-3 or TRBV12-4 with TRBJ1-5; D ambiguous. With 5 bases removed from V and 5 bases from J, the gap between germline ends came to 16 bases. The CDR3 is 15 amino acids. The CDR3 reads CASSLRTTSHQPQHF. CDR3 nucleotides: TGTGCCAGCAGTCTCCGAACCACAAGCCATCAGCCCCAGCATTTT.